The clone carrying this T cell receptor (beta chain) has only one observation. This entry belongs to a study of blood T cell repertoires in COVID-19. Looking at the study overall: Samples taken during acute and convalescent COVID-19 were collected in the United States, Italy and Spain. T cells, B-cell-depleted T cells, or PBMCs provided the cDNA or gDNA that served as material.

The CDR3 has 13 residues. V was shortened by 0 bases and J by 8 bases, with 8 bases between the two germline ends. Germline V gives CDR1 LNHNV, CDR2 YYDKDF (reference sequence). Original processing notes: Estimated nucleated cell counts came from reference gene primer amplification. The method was immunoSEQ multiplex PCR; TCRdb's version includes in-frame clones alone and lacks a portion of them. Clonal size and the V and J genes are those of that table, whereas D and trimming came from the DNA. In the table there are over 80,000 clones, 70% to 90% of which are singletons. The chain combines TRBV15 with TRBJ1-3; D call uncertain. The sample was peripheral blood. The source of this sequence is a woman aged 80 or over with acute or convalescent COVID-19. CDR3 sequence: CATSRDLEDTIYF. The DNA for the CDR3 is TGTGCCACCAGCAGAGATTTAGAGGACACCATATATTTT.